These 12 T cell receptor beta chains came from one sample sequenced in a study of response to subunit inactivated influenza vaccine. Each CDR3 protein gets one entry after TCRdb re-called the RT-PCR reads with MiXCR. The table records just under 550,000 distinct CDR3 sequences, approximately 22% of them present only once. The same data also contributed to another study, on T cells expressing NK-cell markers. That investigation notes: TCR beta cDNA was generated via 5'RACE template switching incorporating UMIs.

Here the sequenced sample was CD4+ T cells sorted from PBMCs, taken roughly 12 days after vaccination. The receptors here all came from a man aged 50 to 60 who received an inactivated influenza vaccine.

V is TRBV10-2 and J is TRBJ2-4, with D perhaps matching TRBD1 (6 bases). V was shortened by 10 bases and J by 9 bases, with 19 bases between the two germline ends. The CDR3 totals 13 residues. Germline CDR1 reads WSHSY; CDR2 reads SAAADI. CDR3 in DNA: TGCGCCACCTCACTGCCCGGACAGACCATTCAGTACTTC. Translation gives CATSLPGQTIQYF.

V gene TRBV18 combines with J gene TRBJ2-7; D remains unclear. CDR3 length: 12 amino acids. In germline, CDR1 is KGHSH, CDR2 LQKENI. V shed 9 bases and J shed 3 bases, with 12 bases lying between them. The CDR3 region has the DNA TGTGCCAGTAAAATTACGGGCTACGAGCAGTACTTC. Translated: CASKITGYEQYF.

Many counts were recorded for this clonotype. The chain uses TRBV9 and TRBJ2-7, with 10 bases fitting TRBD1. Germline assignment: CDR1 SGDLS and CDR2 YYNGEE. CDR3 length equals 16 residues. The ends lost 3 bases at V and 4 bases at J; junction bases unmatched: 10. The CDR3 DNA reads TGTGCCAGCAGCGCCGGGGGGACAGGGGCAATATACGAGCAGTACTTC. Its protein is CASSAGGTGAIYEQYF.

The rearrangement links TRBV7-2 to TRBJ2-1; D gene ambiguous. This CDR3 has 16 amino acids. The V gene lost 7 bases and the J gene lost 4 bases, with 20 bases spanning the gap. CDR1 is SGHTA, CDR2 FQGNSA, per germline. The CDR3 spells CASNPSPGLGYNEQFF. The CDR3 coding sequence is TGTGCCAGCAACCCGTCTCCAGGTCTAGGTTACAATGAGCAGTTCTTC.

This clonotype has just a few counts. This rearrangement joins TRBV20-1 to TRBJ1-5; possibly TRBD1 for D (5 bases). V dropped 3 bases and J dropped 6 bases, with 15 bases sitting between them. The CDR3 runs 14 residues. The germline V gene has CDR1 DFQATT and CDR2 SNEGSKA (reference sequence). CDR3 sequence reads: CSARRGQGGQPQHF. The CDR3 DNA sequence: TGCAGTGCTAGGAGGGGTCAGGGCGGTCAGCCCCAGCATTTT.

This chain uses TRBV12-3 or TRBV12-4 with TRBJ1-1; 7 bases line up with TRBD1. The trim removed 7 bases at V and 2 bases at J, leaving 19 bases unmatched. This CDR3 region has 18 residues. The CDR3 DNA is TGTGCCAGCACTTTGGGGGGAGGGGGCTGGTTGGATAACACTGAAGCTTTCTTT. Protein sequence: CASTLGGGGWLDNTEAFF.

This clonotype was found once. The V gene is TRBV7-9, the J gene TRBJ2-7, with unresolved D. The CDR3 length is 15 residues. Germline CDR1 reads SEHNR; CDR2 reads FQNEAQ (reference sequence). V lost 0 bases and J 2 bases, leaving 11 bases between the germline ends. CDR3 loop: CASSLALTGAYEQYF. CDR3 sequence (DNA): TGTGCCAGCAGCTTAGCTCTTACCGGCGCCTACGAGCAGTACTTC.

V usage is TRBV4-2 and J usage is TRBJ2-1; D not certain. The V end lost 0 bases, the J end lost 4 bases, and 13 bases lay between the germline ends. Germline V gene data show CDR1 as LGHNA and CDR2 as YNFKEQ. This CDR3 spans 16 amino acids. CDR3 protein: CASSQDSVPHYNEQFF. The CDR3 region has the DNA TGTGCCAGCAGCCAAGATTCAGTCCCTCATTACAATGAGCAGTTCTTC.

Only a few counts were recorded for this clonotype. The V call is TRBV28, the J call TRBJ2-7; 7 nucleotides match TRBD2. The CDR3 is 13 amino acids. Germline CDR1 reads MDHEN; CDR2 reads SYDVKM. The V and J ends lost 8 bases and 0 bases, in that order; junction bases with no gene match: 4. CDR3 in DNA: TGTGCCAGCGCCCGGGGGGTCTCCTACGAGCAGTACTTC. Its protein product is CASARGVSYEQYF.

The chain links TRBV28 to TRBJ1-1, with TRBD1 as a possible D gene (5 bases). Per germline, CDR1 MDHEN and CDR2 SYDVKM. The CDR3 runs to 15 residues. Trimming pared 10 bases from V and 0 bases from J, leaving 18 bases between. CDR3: CATHYRGGVNTEAFF. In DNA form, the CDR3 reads TGTGCCACCCATTACCGGGGCGGCGTGAACACTGAAGCTTTCTTT.

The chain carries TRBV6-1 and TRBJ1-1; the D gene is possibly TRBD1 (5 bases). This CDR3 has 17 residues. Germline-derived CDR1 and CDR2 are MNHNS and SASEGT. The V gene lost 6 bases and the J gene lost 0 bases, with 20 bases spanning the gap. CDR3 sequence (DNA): TGTGCCAGCAGCCGTAGCGGAGGGGCGGACATGAACACTGAAGCTTTCTTT. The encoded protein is CASSRSGGADMNTEAFF.

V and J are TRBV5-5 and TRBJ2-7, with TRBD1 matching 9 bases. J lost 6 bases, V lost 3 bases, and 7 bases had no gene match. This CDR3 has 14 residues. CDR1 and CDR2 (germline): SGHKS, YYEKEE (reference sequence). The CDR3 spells CASSSGQGTSEQYF. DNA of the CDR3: TGTGCCAGCAGCTCCGGACAGGGGACGAGCGAGCAGTACTTC.